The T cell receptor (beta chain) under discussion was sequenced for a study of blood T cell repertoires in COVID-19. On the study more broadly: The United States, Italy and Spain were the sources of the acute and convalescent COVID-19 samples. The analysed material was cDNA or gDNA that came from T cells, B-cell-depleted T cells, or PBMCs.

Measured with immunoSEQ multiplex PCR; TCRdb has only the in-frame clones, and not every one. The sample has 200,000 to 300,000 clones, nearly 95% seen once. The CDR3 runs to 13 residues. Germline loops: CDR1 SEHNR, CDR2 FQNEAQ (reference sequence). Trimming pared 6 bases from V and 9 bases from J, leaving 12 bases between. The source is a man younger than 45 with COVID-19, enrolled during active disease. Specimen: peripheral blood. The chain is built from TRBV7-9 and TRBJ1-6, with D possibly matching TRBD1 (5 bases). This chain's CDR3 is CASRPGLASPLHF. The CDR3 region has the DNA TGTGCCAGCAGGCCAGGGTTAGCTTCACCCCTCCACTTT.